The 14 T cell receptor beta chains below were found in one sample sequenced in a study of cytotoxic CD8 clonotypes in ibrutinib-treated CLL. Assay: immunoSEQ multiplex PCR; the TCRdb copy retains only in-frame clones and omits some. The sample carries 110,000 or so clones, approximately 56% recorded once. This material consisted of PBMCs, taken after 24 months of ibrutinib treatment. All receptors derive from a human donor with chronic lymphocytic leukemia.

This clone was counted between two and nine times. The chain is built from TRBV11-1 and TRBJ2-1; the D gene is possibly TRBD1 (6 bases). The germline V gene has CDR1 SGHAT and CDR2 FQDESV (reference sequence). V lost 5 bases to trimming and J lost 6 bases, with 11 bases between them. The CDR3 covers 13 residues. CDR3 in amino acids: CASSEDRFNEQFF. The CDR3 DNA reads as TGTGCCAGCAGCGAGGACAGATTCAATGAGCAGTTCTTC.

J is TRBJ2-1 and V is TRBV11-3; D gene ambiguous. Germline assignment: CDR1 SGHNT and CDR2 YENEEA. There are 16 residues in the CDR3. Trimming removed 4 bases at V and 1 base at J, with 14 bases between. Here the CDR3 reads CASSSRAAVSYNEQFF. The CDR3 DNA follows: TGTGCCAGCAGCTCCCGCGCCGCGGTTTCCTACAATGAGCAGTTCTTC.

This clone was counted between two and nine times. The chain links TRBV29-1 to TRBJ2-1; D may be TRBD1 or TRBD2 (5 bases each). Trimming removed 3 bases from V and 0 bases from J, with 12 bases in between. The CDR3 has 15 amino acids. Germline loops: CDR1 SQVTM, CDR2 ANQGSEA. In DNA form, the CDR3 reads TGCAGCGTTGATGAGGGACGGACCTCCTACAATGAGCAGTTCTTC. It codes for CSVDEGRTSYNEQFF.

The chain combines TRBV29-1 with TRBJ2-7; D may be TRBD1 (5 bases). Trimming removed 3 bases from V and 0 bases from J, with 12 bases in between. Per the germline V gene, CDR1 is SQVTM and CDR2 is ANQGSEA. CDR3 size: 14 residues. For the CDR3, the DNA is TGCAGCGTTGATACAGGAGAGAGCTCCTACGAGCAGTACTTC. Protein: CSVDTGESSYEQYF.

The rearrangement links TRBV4-3 to TRBJ2-1, with TRBD2 matching over 7 bases. The germline V gene encodes CDR1 LGHNA and CDR2 YSLEER. The CDR3 runs 12 residues. The trim removed 4 bases at V and 10 bases at J, leaving 4 bases unmatched. The CDR3, as DNA: TGCGCCAGCAGCCGTACGGGGGGAGAGCAGTTCTTC. Protein product: CASSRTGGEQFF.

V usage is TRBV11-3 and J usage is TRBJ2-2; 7 bases match TRBD1. The CDR3 covers 15 residues. V shed 5 bases and J 2 bases; nucleotides not matched to a gene: 5. The V gene's germline CDR1 is SGHNT and CDR2 YENEEA. The DNA of the CDR3 is TGTGCCAGCAGCCTCCGGGACAGCAACACCGGGGAGCTGTTTTTT. As protein: CASSLRDSNTGELFF. The full variable domain, completed using reference TRBV11-3 and TRBJ2-2, is EAGVVQSPRYKIIEKKQPVAFWCNPISGHNTLYWYLQNLGQGPELLIRYENEEAVDDSQLPKDRFSAERLKGVDSTLKIQPAELGDSAVYLCASSLRDSNTGELFFGEGSRLTVL.

This clone has a handful of counts. The rearrangement uses TRBV7-9 and TRBJ1-6; tentatively, D is TRBD1 (5 bases). This CDR3 contains 14 residues. V dropped 7 bases and J dropped 10 bases, with 17 bases sitting between them. CDR1 is SEHNR, CDR2 FQNEAQ, per germline (reference sequence). CDR3 nucleotides: TGTGCCAGCACCTCCCGGGGGGGAGCCTCACCCCTCCACTTT. Its protein is CASTSRGGASPLHF. The complete variable domain, with remaining parts taken from reference TRBV7-9 and TRBJ1-6, reads DTGVSQNPRHKITKRGQNVTFRCDPISEHNRLYWYRQTLGQGPEFLTYFQNEAQLEKSRLLSDRFSAERPKGSFSTLEIQRTEQGDSAMYLCASTSRGGASPLHFGNGTRLTVT.

V usage is TRBV7-3 and J usage is TRBJ2-3, with TRBD2 as a possible D gene (6 bases). The CDR3 covers 16 residues. V was cut by 4 bases and J by 3 bases, with 17 bases left in between. Per germline, CDR1 SGHTA and CDR2 FQGTGA. CDR3 DNA: TGTGCCAGCAGCTCGCACAACATAGCGGTGACAGATACGCAGTATTTT. This encodes CASSSHNIAVTDTQYF.

The chain uses TRBV13 and TRBJ2-7, with D perhaps matching TRBD2 (5 bases). The CDR3 runs to 13 residues. V lost 5 bases, J lost 2 bases, and 10 bases lay in between. Germline CDR1 is PRHDT and CDR2 is FYEKMQ (reference sequence). CDR3 sequence: CASSRGLTYEQYF. The CDR3 region has the DNA TGTGCCAGCAGCCGGGGTCTTACCTACGAGCAGTACTTC.

This clone appeared a few times. V is TRBV7-2 and J is TRBJ1-2; 7 nucleotides line up with TRBD1. The V gene end was trimmed by 4 bases and the J gene end by 2 bases; junction bases not matched to a gene: 10. The CDR3 has 16 amino acids. Germline CDR1 SGHTA, CDR2 FQGNSA. CDR3 DNA: TGTGCCAGCAGCTCCTCCCCCCAACAGGGGAACTATGGCTACACCTTC. Encoded protein: CASSSSPQQGNYGYTF.

CDR3 in amino acids: CASSLVPSFSYEQYF. The CDR3 DNA follows: TGTGCCAGCAGCTTAGTACCGAGCTTCTCCTACGAGCAGTACTTC. J is TRBJ2-7 and V is TRBV7-6; D uncertain. The V gene lost 1 base and the J gene lost 0 bases, with 10 bases spanning the gap. This CDR3 has 15 amino acids. Germline CDR1 SGHVS, CDR2 FNYEAQ.

The chain joins TRBV5-4 to TRBJ2-2; no reliable D call. CDR1 is SGHNT, CDR2 YYREEE, per germline (reference sequence). The length of the CDR3 is 15 residues. Trimming shortened V by 0 bases and J by 3 bases, and 9 bases separated the two germline ends. The CDR3 region is CASSLGDRDTGELFF. DNA of the CDR3: TGTGCCAGCAGCTTGGGCGACCGGGACACCGGGGAGCTGTTTTTT.

The chain employs TRBV28 and TRBJ2-6; 7 positions agree with TRBD1. Germline CDR1 reads MDHEN; CDR2 reads SYDVKM. The length of the CDR3 is 15 residues. Trimming at V came to 6 bases and at J to 0 bases, leaving 2 bases not matched to a gene. The CDR3 DNA is TGTGCCAGCAGACAGGGGAGCTCTGGGGCCAACGTCCTGACTTTC. Translated: CASRQGSSGANVLTF.

The chain employs TRBV14 and TRBJ1-2; D possibly corresponds to TRBD1 (5 bases). The V end lost 1 base, the J end lost 5 bases, and 8 bases lay between the germline ends. Germline V gene lookup returns CDR1 SGHDN and CDR2 FVKESK. There are 13 residues in the CDR3. CDR3 protein: CASSQGGRYGYTF. The CDR3 DNA reads as TGTGCCAGCAGCCAAGGGGGCAGGTATGGCTACACCTTC.